The 8 T cell receptor beta chains presented below share a single source sample, sequenced in a study of T cells in Graves' hyperthyroidism and ophthalmopathy. RNA transcripts served as the template for amplifying TCR beta CDR3 regions. Carried out on the TCR CDR3, a first-round RT-PCR used the HTBI primer set. MiXCR was run by TCRdb on the multiplex PCR reads, yielding one entry per CDR3 protein. The sample comprises roughly 840,000 distinct CDR3 sequences, around 39% of which are singletons, and approximately 8.7% rests with the top ten. The sequenced material came from blood. These receptors came from a man in his late teens or twenties with Graves' hyperthyroidism.

This clonotype was seen repeatedly, ten times or more. This chain links TRBV5-1 with TRBJ2-5; D uncertain. The V gene's germline CDR1 is SGHRS and CDR2 YFSETQ. Trimming cost V 2 bases and J 1 base, with 9 bases left between them. The CDR3 has 14 amino acids. In DNA, the CDR3 is TGCGCCAGCAGCTTATTCGGATCCCAAGAGACCCAGTACTTC. It encodes CASSLFGSQETQYF.

This clonotype was seen at least ten times. DNA for the CDR3: TGTGCCAGCTCCCAGACTGGCGAAAATCAGCCCCAGCATTTT. Translating gives CASSQTGENQPQHF. The gene calls are TRBV25-1 and TRBJ1-5; no reliable D call. Trimming took 8 bases from V and 4 from J, leaving 15 bases between them. Germline CDR1 reads MGHDK; CDR2 reads SYGVNS. This CDR3 has 14 amino acids.

Turning to this clonotype: A junction end diverges from the germline sequence, so it may reflect a read error. The chain employs TRBV7-9 and TRBJ1-2; D uncertain. The V gene's germline CDR1 is SEHNR and CDR2 FQNEAQ (reference sequence). The length of the CDR3 is 16 residues. In DNA form, the CDR3 reads TGCGCCAGCAGCCAAGAAAGGGCTTCCCTGTCCTATGGCTACACCTTC. This codes for CASSQERASLSYGYTF.

The chain joins TRBV25-1 to TRBJ1-1, with D possibly matching TRBD1 (5 bases). The CDR3 totals 12 residues. The V gene's germline CDR1 is MGHDK and CDR2 SYGVNS. CDR3 nucleotide sequence: TGTGCTAGAGTGAGGGGTGGGACTGAAGCTTTCTTT. Its protein product is CARVRGGTEAFF.

For this clonotype: This clone may be a read error of a much larger clone one base away. This chain links TRBV19 with TRBJ1-1; D is perhaps TRBD1 (5 bases). The V gene lost 8 bases and the J gene lost 4 bases, with 14 bases spanning the gap. CDR1 LNHDA and CDR2 SQIVND come from the germline V gene (reference sequence). The CDR3 spans 13 residues. The DNA for the CDR3 is TGTGCCAGTCTCGGCAGGGTGGGCACTGAAGCTTTCTTT. Protein: CASLGRVGTEAFF. The whole variable domain, remainder taken from reference TRBV19 and TRBJ1-1, is DGGITQSPKYLFRKEGQNVTLSCEQNLNHDAMYWYRQDPGQGLRLIYYSQIVNDFQKGDIAEGYSVSREKKESFPLTVTSAQKNPTAFYLCASLGRVGTEAFFGQGTRLTVV.

On this clonotype itself: One junction end disagrees with the germline gene, perhaps due to a read error. J is TRBJ2-2 and V is TRBV2; 7 nucleotides match TRBD1. The CDR3 loop spans 15 amino acids. The V gene's germline CDR1 is SNHLY and CDR2 FYNNEI. CDR3 in amino acids: CASSPGTAKTGELFF. The CDR3 nucleotides read TGTGCCAGCAGCCCCGGGACAGCGAAGACCGGGGAGCTGTTTTTT.

For the CDR3, the DNA is TGTGCCAGCAGGCAGGACACCCAACCTAACTATGGCTACACCTTC. Translated: CASRQDTQPNYGYTF. This chain joins TRBV12-3 or TRBV12-4 and TRBJ1-2; tentative D call: TRBD1 (5 bases). Trimming removed 6 bases from V and 0 bases from J, with 14 bases in between. The CDR3 covers 15 residues.

Comment on this clonotype: A read error may explain this, as a much larger clone is one base away. The gene calls are TRBV29-1 and TRBJ2-2, with 11 bases that match TRBD1. The CDR3 sequence is 14 residues long. Per germline, CDR1 SQVTM and CDR2 ANQGSEA. V lost 3 bases, J lost 7 bases, and 4 bases stayed unmatched. The CDR3, as DNA: TGCAGCGTTGAGGACAGGGGGCGGATCGGGGAGCTGTTTTTT. As protein: CSVEDRGRIGELFF.